A selection of T cell receptor beta chains follows, all from one sample in a study of blood T cell repertoires in COVID-19. TCRdb's copy holds only in-frame clones and misses some; the assay was immunoSEQ multiplex PCR. The top ten clones hold approximately 15% of a sample with under 140,000 clones, 65% to 90% of them seen once. The sample was peripheral blood. All receptors derive from a woman in her sixties with acute or convalescent COVID-19. CDR3s include the opening cysteine and the closing phenylalanine or tryptophan. Each record gives: CDR3 protein, CDR3 DNA, clone size, D gene, V gene, J gene. The D gene is left open where the match is weak. Size is omitted from some rows. Given values are once, few, many or a class for expanded clones.

CASSPGGQHRNEQFF	TGTGCCAGCAGCCCCGGAGGACAGCATCGCAATGAGCAGTTCTTC	.	.	TRBV3-1/TRBV3-2	TRBJ2-1
CASTVEGRRSGNTIYF	TGTGCCAGCACCGTGGAGGGACGGCGCTCTGGAAACACCATATATTTT	.	.	TRBV2	TRBJ1-3
CASSNDRNRGGYTF	TGTGCCAGCAGTAACGACAGGAACCGAGGGGGCTACACCTTC	.	.	TRBV2	TRBJ1-2
CAGQSSSTDTQYF	TGCGCGGGACAGTCCTCTAGCACAGATACGCAGTATTTT	.	.	TRBV30	TRBJ2-3
CASQALQGGNQPQHF	TGTGCCAGCCAAGCACTACAGGGTGGCAATCAGCCCCAGCATTTT	once	.	TRBV6-6	TRBJ1-5
CASSPQATTYEQYF	TGCGCCAGCAGCCCCCAGGCAACCACCTACGAGCAGTACTTC	.	.	TRBV5-1	TRBJ2-7
CASSTGQGLPNSPLHF	TGTGCCAGCAGCACGGGACAGGGCCTTCCGAATTCACCCCTCCACTTT	.	TRBD1	TRBV9	TRBJ1-6
CASSARGRVGNQPQHF	TGTGCCAGCAGTGCGAGGGGGCGCGTGGGCAATCAGCCCCAGCATTTT	once	TRBD1	TRBV6-1	TRBJ1-5
CASSSIGQGAAGELFF	TGTGCCAGCAGCTCCATCGGACAGGGGGCAGCCGGGGAGCTGTTTTTT	.	TRBD1	TRBV5-5	TRBJ2-2
CASSSNYEQYF	TGCGCCAGCAGCTCCAACTACGAGCAGTACTTC	.	.	TRBV5-1	TRBJ2-7
CAFQQGAGNTIYF	TGTGCTTTTCAACAGGGGGCAGGAAACACCATATATTTT	.	TRBD1	TRBV30	TRBJ1-3
CAWRFGGFVHEQYF	TGTGCCTGGAGGTTTGGGGGCTTTGTGCACGAGCAGTACTTC	once	.	TRBV30	TRBJ2-7
CASSISRLANYGYTF	TGTGCCAGTAGTATAAGCAGGTTAGCTAACTATGGCTACACCTTC	.	.	TRBV19	TRBJ1-2
CASSRYRGDYEQYF	TGTGCCAGCAGCAGATACAGGGGGGACTACGAGCAGTACTTC	.	TRBD1	TRBV28	TRBJ2-7
CASSKLLTYPGTGQGGQYF	TGTGCCAGCAGTAAACTTCTTACCTATCCCGGGACAGGCCAGGGGGGGCAGTACTTC	.	TRBD1	TRBV27	TRBJ2-7
CAWSVRRGGELFF	TGTGCCTGGAGTGTACGTCGGGGCGGGGAGCTGTTTTTT	.	.	TRBV30	TRBJ2-2
CASSLPTGGNTEAFF	TGTGCCAGCAGTCTCCCGACAGGGGGAAACACTGAAGCTTTCTTT	.	TRBD1	TRBV28	TRBJ1-1
CASSLDAGSYNEQFF	TGTGCCAGCAGCTTGGACGCCGGCTCCTACAATGAGCAGTTCTTC	.	.	TRBV5-5	TRBJ2-1
CASWGGDKETQYF	TGTGCCAGCTGGGGCGGAGATAAAGAGACCCAGTACTTC	.	.	TRBV6-6	TRBJ2-5
CASSPSGDETQYF	TGTGCCAGCAGTCCTAGCGGGGATGAGACCCAGTACTTC	.	TRBD2	TRBV27	TRBJ2-5
CASSFGASGGQETQYF	TGCGCCAGCAGCTTCGGGGCTAGCGGGGGCCAAGAGACCCAGTACTTC	.	TRBD2	TRBV5-1	TRBJ2-5
CAWSRNPGNTIYF	TGTGCCTGGAGCAGGAACCCTGGAAACACCATATATTTT	.	.	TRBV30	TRBJ1-3
CASSEGVLQPQHF	TGTGCCAGCAGTGAGGGAGTACTTCAGCCCCAGCATTTT	.	.	TRBV6-1	TRBJ1-5
CATSEPGLAGGETQYF	TGTGCCACCAGTGAACCGGGACTAGCGGGGGGGGAGACCCAGTACTTC	.	TRBD2	TRBV24-1	TRBJ2-5
CASRTSGGATDTQYF	TGTGCCAGCAGGACTAGCGGGGGAGCCACAGATACGCAGTATTTT	.	TRBD2	TRBV6-6	TRBJ2-3
CASSQGPRQGSGYTF	TGTGCCAGCAGCCAAGGGCCGAGGCAGGGGAGTGGCTACACCTTC	.	.	TRBV4-2	TRBJ1-2
CASSNAGTGFSEQYF	TGTGCCAGCAGCAACGCCGGGACAGGGTTCTCCGAGCAGTACTTC	.	TRBD1	TRBV6-5	TRBJ2-7
CAWSWGIGGSGNTIYF	TGTGCCTGGAGTTGGGGGATTGGGGGGTCGGGAAACACCATATATTTT	once	.	TRBV30	TRBJ1-3
CASAAGTDNSPLHF	TGCGCCAGCGCCGCCGGGACAGATAATTCACCCCTCCACTTT	.	TRBD1	TRBV5-1	TRBJ1-6
CASSFRRDTYEQYF	TGTGCCAGCAGCTTCCGGCGTGACACCTACGAGCAGTACTTC	.	.	TRBV11-3	TRBJ2-7
CASSLEGQGNQPQHF	TGTGCCAGCAGCTTGGAGGGACAGGGAAACCAGCCCCAGCATTTT	.	TRBD1	TRBV5-8	TRBJ1-5
CASSLVGGRETQYF	TGCGCCAGCAGCTTGGTGGGGGGGCGAGAGACCCAGTACTTC	.	.	TRBV5-1	TRBJ2-5
CASSMGNSYEQYF	TGTGCCAGTAGTATGGGCAACTCCTACGAGCAGTACTTC	.	.	TRBV19	TRBJ2-7
CASSLFPSKHIQYF	TGTGCCAGCAGCTTGTTCCCTAGCAAGCACATTCAGTACTTC	.	.	TRBV7-2	TRBJ2-4
CASSSFDRGSSYEQYF	TGTGCCAGCAGCTCATTTGACAGGGGAAGCTCCTACGAGCAGTACTTC	few	TRBD1	TRBV11-2	TRBJ2-7
CASTHRGPTDTQYF	TGTGCCAGCACCCACAGGGGACCCACAGATACGCAGTATTTT	.	TRBD1	TRBV6-5	TRBJ2-3
CATSDQQGAVTPLQETQYF	TGTGCCACCAGTGACCAACAGGGGGCGGTTACCCCGTTACAAGAGACCCAGTACTTC	.	TRBD1	TRBV24-1	TRBJ2-5
CASSLDPGGQETQYF	TGTGCCAGCAGCTTAGATCCGGGGGGACAAGAGACCCAGTACTTC	medium-sized	TRBD2	TRBV7-2	TRBJ2-5
CASSPRGQGVTLEQFF	TGTGCCAGCAGCCCACGCGGACAGGGGGTTACCCTTGAGCAGTTCTTC	.	TRBD1	TRBV7-2	TRBJ2-1
CAISGPAGGYGYTF	TGTGCCATCAGTGGCCCGGCGGGGGGCTATGGCTACACCTTC	.	.	TRBV10-3	TRBJ1-2
CASLETGGSAGNTIYF	TGTGCCAGCCTTGAGACAGGTGGATCCGCTGGAAACACCATATATTTT	.	.	TRBV7-9	TRBJ1-3
CASSATSLSYEQYF	TGTGCCAGCAGCGCAACTAGTCTCTCCTACGAGCAGTACTTC	few	.	TRBV7-2	TRBJ2-7
CASSLSTSGGALGEQFF	TGTGCCAGCAGCTTATCGACTAGCGGGGGGGCCTTAGGTGAGCAGTTCTTC	.	TRBD2	TRBV7-2	TRBJ2-1
CASSQDQFQGRGELFF	TGCGCCAGCAGCCAAGATCAGTTCCAGGGTAGAGGGGAGCTGTTTTTT	.	.	TRBV4-1	TRBJ2-2
CASSSTSGGAYRETQYF	TGTGCCAGCAGCTCTACTAGCGGGGGGGCCTATCGAGAGACCCAGTACTTC	.	TRBD2	TRBV7-2	TRBJ2-5
CASSLFGGTYNEQFF	TGTGCCAGCAGCCTATTCGGGGGGACCTACAATGAGCAGTTCTTC	.	TRBD2	TRBV7-3	TRBJ2-1
CAWSSSRETQYF	TGTGCCTGGAGTTCGAGCAGGGAGACCCAGTACTTC	.	.	TRBV30	TRBJ2-5
CASSSTVRRTKETQYF	TGTGCCAGCAGCTCGACCGTCAGGCGGACAAAAGAGACCCAGTACTTC	.	.	TRBV7-9	TRBJ2-5
CASSLAFQAVTDTQYF	TGTGCCAGCAGCTTGGCCTTCCAAGCCGTCACAGATACGCAGTATTTT	.	.	TRBV5-6	TRBJ2-3